This TCR beta chain was recovered during a study of tumor-infiltrating lymphocytes in primary liver carcinoma. Extraction also yielded germline DNA, while blood RNA was obtained from unsorted whole blood. Turning to this clonotype: A much bigger clone sits one base away, suggesting this may be a read error.

Between the trimmed V and J ends, which lost 2 bases and 1 base, there was a span of 8 bases. The length of the CDR3 is 15 residues. CDR1 LGHNA and CDR2 YSLEER come from the germline V gene. A primer matching the constant region was used to make TCR beta cDNA from 450 to 550 ng of total RNA. Libraries for TCR beta were built through three nested multiplex PCR rounds, which together made up a slightly modified ARM-PCR procedure. A C-beta reverse primer was combined with TRBV1-TRBV30 forward primers in the first two PCR rounds, and each round had roughly 11 cycles. MiXCR, applied by TCRdb to the multiplex PCR reads, yields one record per CDR3 protein. The repertoire has just over 300,000 distinct CDR3 sequences, 45% to 70% of them found once; the top ten carry approximately 15%.

This TCR was sampled from a woman aged 25-40 years with primary liver carcinoma and hepatitis B virus infection. This rearrangement joins TRBV4-3 to TRBJ1-4; D gene unclear. The specimen sequenced was peripheral blood. DNA for the CDR3: TGCGCCAGCAGCCAATTTGCAGTAACTAATGAAAAACTGTTTTTT. Amino acid sequence: CASSQFAVTNEKLFF.